The source of this TCR beta chain is a study of T cell repertoires in ileal Crohn's disease. Whole-study results and caveats: Mucosal expansions were suggested to be mainly CD8 T cells.

With respect to this clone: Its cognate antigen is unknown.

Per sample, roughly 530 nanograms of biopsy DNA were TCRB immunosequenced. Produced via immunoSEQ multiplex PCR; TCRdb's table is partial and in-frame only. The sample comprises 5,000 or so clones, about four fifths of which are singletons, and roughly a quarter rests with the top ten. The sequencing input was ileal tissue. This TCR came from an adult with Crohn's disease.

The CDR3 reads CASRSGTPTYEQYF. CDR3 DNA: TGCGCCAGCAGGTCCGGGACACCTACCTACGAGCAGTACTTC. This chain connects TRBV5-1 to TRBJ2-7; perhaps TRBD1 as D (6 bases). Germline values: CDR1 SGHRS, CDR2 YFSETQ. The CDR3 is 14 residues long. The V and J ends lost 5 bases and 2 bases respectively, with 14 bases between them.